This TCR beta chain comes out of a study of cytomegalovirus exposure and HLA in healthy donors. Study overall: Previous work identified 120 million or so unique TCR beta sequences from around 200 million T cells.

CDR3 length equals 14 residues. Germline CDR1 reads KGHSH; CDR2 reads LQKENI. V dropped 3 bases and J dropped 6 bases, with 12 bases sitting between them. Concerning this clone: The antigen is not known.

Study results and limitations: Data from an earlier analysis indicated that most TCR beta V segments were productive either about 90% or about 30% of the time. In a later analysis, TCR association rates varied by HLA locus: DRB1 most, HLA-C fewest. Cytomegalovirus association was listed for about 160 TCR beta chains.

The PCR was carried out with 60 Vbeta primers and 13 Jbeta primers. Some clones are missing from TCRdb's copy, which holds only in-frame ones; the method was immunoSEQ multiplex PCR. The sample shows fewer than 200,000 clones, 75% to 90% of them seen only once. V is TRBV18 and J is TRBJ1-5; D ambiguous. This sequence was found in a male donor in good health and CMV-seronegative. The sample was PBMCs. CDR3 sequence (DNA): TGTGCCAGCTCACCTGGGCCGCGGGGTCAGCCCCAGCATTTT. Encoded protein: CASSPGPRGQPQHF.